What follows is one T cell receptor beta chain and its context. It has no known antigen specificity. Base quality data are lacking; no much larger clone is found one base away. This sample is drawn from a study of shared clonotypes between healthy human individuals (dated by TCRdb to 2018 to 2020). Regarding the study in general: Two women and a few men aged 18 to 49 years were included in the cohort. Per donor, three plates each were used for CD4 naive and CD4 memory, two for CD8 naive, and one for CD8 memory. To increase sequencing depth and limit assay-specific biases, TCR repertoire library preparation and sequencing were carried out by different laboratories using diverse techniques. Per donor, leukapheresis produced somewhere between about 0.9 and 9 billion PBMCs. To estimate repertoire size and how much clonotype sharing occurs between individuals, the study deeply sequenced the blood TCR repertoires of 4 to 6 healthy adults. What the study reported, not specific to this receptor: Even with the large sequencing depth, rarefaction of the sorted-subset datasets indicated that sequencing was incomplete. Pairwise subsampling indicated that sequencing depth was expected to affect the degree of clonotype sharing among donors. Larger estimated clonotype richness was generally found for naive subsets than for memory subsets. Clonotypes shared by all four sorted-subset donors showed higher generation probabilities than non-shared clonotypes. The genetic and exposure-history diversity represented was limited by the small number of donors. About 5% of naive CD4, around 3.6% of naive CD8, roughly 2.4% of memory CD4, and around 0.42% of memory CD8 clonotypes were shared across several donors. Sampling was limited to blood, and TCR repertoires in tissue likely differ from TCR repertoires in blood.

The donors were healthy, HIV-negative adults who had no recently reported acute infections or vaccinations. Every donor was a Caucasian adult residing in Nashville, Tennessee, USA. CD4+ T cells were enriched through magnetic negative selection, after which naive cells were positively selected on CD45RA and the remaining negative fraction served as the memory subset. Blood was obtained by leukapheresis, after which PBMCs were separated by Ficoll-Histopaque density gradient centrifugation and cryopreserved in liquid nitrogen vapor phase. Analytical flow cytometry was used to check the purity and quantity of each magnetically sorted T cell population. From each sorted fraction, genomic DNA was isolated and quantified by UV absorbance on a Nanodrop 2000c. Using the deep immunoSEQ assay, TCR CDR3 regions were amplified from genomic DNA by multiplex PCR. Extracted genomic DNA from each cell subset was spread evenly across all wells of several immunoSEQ 96-well plates, with each plate serving as a replicate. For sorted subsets, roughly 200 ng of genomic DNA, equivalent to around 29,000 T cell genomes, went into each replicate PCR. Purified libraries were measured with a Qubit 3.0 fluorometer, size-checked on a Bioanalyzer 2100, and measured again with the KAPA Library Quantification kit. Every immunoSEQ 96-well plate was sequenced on a separate single-read 150-cycle Illumina NextSeq 550 flow cell. On the authors' methods: The immunoSEQ output contained only junctional sequences without quality scores, so filtering could not match that applied to full-length reads. Sequences were annotated with PyIR, a Python wrapper for IgBLAST v1.9, and V/J genes and CDR3 were assigned using IMGT germline references. Any read was removed if the V/J assignment was weak (E-value above 1e-6), the CDR3 was missing, or the read contained stop codons, out-of-frame junctions, or ambiguous translated residues. A V3J clonotype was defined by an identical inferred V gene, J gene, and CDR3 amino acid sequence. Percentage overlap between repertoires was computed as shared unique clonotypes divided by the size of the smaller repertoire. RTK rarefaction, the Chao1 estimator, and Recon v2.1 estimates of unobserved clonotypes were used to assess repertoire richness. OLGA was used to compute generation probabilities for all TCRbeta clonotypes that the gDNA method yielded from a few donors. Sourced from immuneACCESS, this table was stored by TCRdb with only in-frame sequences that have V and J called. A share of the clones is absent; for the studies checked, an unresolved V gene accounts for under half, and the remainder has no known explanation. V, J and clone size were drawn from that table, and D and trimming were deduced from the DNA. This sample comprises around 1,100,000 clones, 70% to 80% of them detected only once. Clones ranked in the top ten supply roughly 0.82% of the sample.

The V and J ends are trimmed by 2 bases and 6 bases, leaving 17 bases between them. The germline V gene yields MNHEY for CDR1 and SVGAGI for CDR2. The CDR3 runs 15 residues from the cysteine to the phenylalanine. Just CDR3 DNA is preserved here, 45 bases in frame from base 1. Here the chain combines TRBV6-5 and TRBJ2-7; the D region is possibly TRBD1 or TRBD2, each matching across 5 bases. The clonotype comes from a man between 18 and 35 years old in good health. Some clones in this sample may be carry-over from other donors' samples. Source material: memory CD4+ T cells from PBMCs. The cell subset or site label corresponds to: CD45RA-negative fraction. Here the CDR3 is given as CASSYTGTLPSEQYF. The bases read TGTGCCAGCAGTTACACCGGGACCCTACCCAGCGAGCAGTACTTC.